These T cell receptor beta chains were read from a single sample in a study of shared clonotypes between healthy human individuals. The protocol was immunoSEQ multiplex PCR, while the TCRdb copy is restricted to in-frame clones and leaves out a portion. The table has millions of clones, approximately 95% seen once; the top ten hold 0.9% to 1.3%. The source material was naive CD8+ T cells sorted from blood. These receptors came from a man in his late teens or twenties in good health. The CDR3 runs from the conserved cysteine through the conserved F or W. Each record gives: J gene, V gene, clone size, D gene, CDR3 DNA, CDR3 protein. A D gene is named only where the DNA matches it firmly. Size is stated for part of the rows, as once, few or many counts, or as a class when the clone is expanded.

J gene: TRBJ2-7
V gene: TRBV6-1
clone size: .
D gene: .
CDR3 DNA: TGTGCCAGCAGTGCCCCTCGGACGGCACCCTACGAGCAGTACTTC
CDR3 protein: CASSAPRTAPYEQYF

J gene: TRBJ2-7
V gene: TRBV27
clone size: .
D gene: .
CDR3 DNA: TGTGCCAGCAGTCCCTCAGACCGAACAGGGATGGATTACGAGCAGTACTTC
CDR3 protein: CASSPSDRTGMDYEQYF

J gene: TRBJ1-1
V gene: TRBV30
clone size: .
D gene: TRBD1
CDR3 DNA: TGTGCCTGGAGTCGCGGACAGGGAGGATTTACCGAAGCTTTCTTT
CDR3 protein: CAWSRGQGGFTEAFF

J gene: TRBJ2-7
V gene: TRBV4-1
clone size: .
D gene: TRBD1
CDR3 DNA: TGCGCCAGCAGTTTCACAGGGGACTACGAGCAGTACTTC
CDR3 protein: CASSFTGDYEQYF

J gene: TRBJ2-7
V gene: TRBV20-1
clone size: once
D gene: .
CDR3 DNA: TGCAGTGCTAGAAGCCGCGAGCAGTACTTC
CDR3 protein: CSARSREQYF

J gene: TRBJ2-7
V gene: TRBV19
clone size: .
D gene: .
CDR3 DNA: TGTGCCAGTAGCGGGGGATCCTACGAGCAGTACTTC
CDR3 protein: CASSGGSYEQYF

J gene: TRBJ2-1
V gene: TRBV18
clone size: once
D gene: TRBD2
CDR3 DNA: TGTGCCAGCTCACCAGGGACTAGCGGGACTTTTGAGCAGTTCTTC
CDR3 protein: CASSPGTSGTFEQFF

J gene: TRBJ2-5
V gene: TRBV4-1
clone size: .
D gene: TRBD2
CDR3 DNA: TGCGCCAGCAGCCAAGATCCTAGCGGGGGATACCAAGAGACCCAGTACTTC
CDR3 protein: CASSQDPSGGYQETQYF

J gene: TRBJ1-5
V gene: TRBV16
clone size: .
D gene: .
CDR3 DNA: TGTGCCAGCAGCCAATCAGACCAGCCCCAGCATTTT
CDR3 protein: CASSQSDQPQHF

J gene: TRBJ2-7
V gene: TRBV7-8
clone size: .
D gene: TRBD2
CDR3 DNA: TGTGCCAGCAGCCAGGGACTAGCGGGAGCATTTGGGTACGAGCAGTACTTC
CDR3 protein: CASSQGLAGAFGYEQYF

J gene: TRBJ1-4
V gene: TRBV12-5
clone size: .
D gene: .
CDR3 DNA: TGTGCTAGTGGTTTGGTACCGGGCGGAAAACTGTTTTTT
CDR3 protein: CASGLVPGGKLFF